The present entry profiles one T cell receptor (beta chain) with its context. Its antigen is unknown. This sample stems from a study of PD-L1 blockade in urothelial cancer. Time point reported: pretreatment peripheral blood. Libraries were prepared by immunoSEQ multiplex PCR; TCRdb keeps only in-frame clonotypes and omits some of them. The data hold 100,000 to 150,000 clones, with 70% to 85% observed a single time. Study-level results: For durable-benefit patients, tumor-associated blood clones expanded more at 3 weeks.

The sequence was collected from a middle-aged man with urothelial cancer. This specimen was PBMCs, taken around atezolizumab (anti-PD-L1) treatment.

For the CDR3, the DNA is TGTGCCAGCAGTGAAAGAGCAGATACGCAGTATTTT. Amino acids: CASSERADTQYF. The chain has TRBV6-4 and TRBJ2-3; D is undetermined. V lost 3 bases, J lost 4 bases, and 5 bases lay in between. The CDR3 runs 12 residues. Germline values: CDR1 MRHNA, CDR2 SNTAGT.